Here is one T cell receptor beta chain with its context. The data belong to a study of blood T cell repertoires in COVID-19. Study information: The United States, Italy and Spain were the sources of the acute and convalescent COVID-19 samples.

Participants were aged roughly 18 to 95 years, lived in over 20 US areas, and enrolled virtually. Symptom resolution, clearance, or two negative PCRs marked donors in Cohort 3 as recovered. The CDR3 runs to 17 residues. Germline CDR1 reads SGHRS; CDR2 reads YFSETQ. With 3 bases clipped from V and 0 bases from J, the junction kept 10 bases outside the gene matches. The authors' processing: Counts of nucleated cells, estimated from reference gene primer amplification, were obtained. TCRdb keeps only in-frame clones here, not all; method: immunoSEQ multiplex PCR. V and J calls and clone size are as listed in that table; D and trimming were resolved from the DNA. The sample lists over 200,000 clones, approximately 90% seen once, with roughly 10% in the top ten.

This chain uses TRBV5-1 with TRBJ2-3, with 7 bases identical to TRBD1. Sequenced: PBMCs or T cells enriched from blood (not recorded which). The source of this sequence is a man aged 35 to 55 who had recovered from COVID-19. The CDR3 here is CASSSISQGPSTDTQYF. Written as DNA, the CDR3 is TGCGCCAGCAGCTCGATCTCACAGGGGCCTAGCACAGATACGCAGTATTTT.